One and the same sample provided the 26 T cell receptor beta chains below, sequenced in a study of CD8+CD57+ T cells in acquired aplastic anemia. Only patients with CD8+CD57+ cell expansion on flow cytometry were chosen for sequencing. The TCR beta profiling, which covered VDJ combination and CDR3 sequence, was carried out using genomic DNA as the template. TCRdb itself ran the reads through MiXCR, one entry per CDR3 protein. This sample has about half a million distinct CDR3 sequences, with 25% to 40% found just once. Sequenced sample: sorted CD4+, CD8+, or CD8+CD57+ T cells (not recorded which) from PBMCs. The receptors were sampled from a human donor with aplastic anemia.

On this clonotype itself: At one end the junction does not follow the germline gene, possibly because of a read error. In DNA form, the CDR3 reads TGTGCCAGCAGTTGGCGGACGGTGAATCACTATGGCTACACCTTC. Residues: CASSWRTVNHYGYTF. The chain is built from TRBV10-2 and TRBJ1-2; D is ambiguous. Germline V gene lookup returns CDR1 WSHSY and CDR2 SAAADI. The CDR3 length is 15 residues.

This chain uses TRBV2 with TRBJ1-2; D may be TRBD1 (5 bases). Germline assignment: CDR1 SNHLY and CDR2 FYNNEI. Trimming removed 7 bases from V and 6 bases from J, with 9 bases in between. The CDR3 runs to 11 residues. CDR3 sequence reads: CASNQGNGYTF. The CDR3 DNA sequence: TGTGCCAGCAATCAGGGTAATGGCTACACCTTC.

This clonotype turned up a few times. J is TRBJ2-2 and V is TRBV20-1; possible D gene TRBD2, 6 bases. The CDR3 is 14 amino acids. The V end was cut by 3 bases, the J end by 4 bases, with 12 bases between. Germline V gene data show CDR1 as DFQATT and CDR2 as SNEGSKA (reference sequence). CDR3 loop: CSASSGTSTGELFF. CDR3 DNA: TGCAGTGCTAGTTCCGGGACTTCCACCGGGGAGCTGTTTTTT.

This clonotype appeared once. The CDR3 sequence is CSARGETGHVGGIQYF. The CDR3 bases are TGCAGTGCTAGAGGGGAGACAGGGCACGTTGGTGGCATTCAGTACTTC. This rearrangement joins TRBV20-1 to TRBJ2-4; 7 bases match TRBD1. There are 16 residues in the CDR3. CDR1 and CDR2 from the germline V gene are DFQATT and SNEGSKA (reference sequence). The V gene end was trimmed by 1 base and the J gene end by 9 bases; junction bases not matched to a gene: 15.

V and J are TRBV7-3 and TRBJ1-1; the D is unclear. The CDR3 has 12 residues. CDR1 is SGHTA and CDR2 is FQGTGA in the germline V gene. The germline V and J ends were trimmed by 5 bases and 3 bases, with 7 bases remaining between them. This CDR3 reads CASSPWDTEAFF. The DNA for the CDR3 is TGTGCCAGCAGCCCCTGGGACACTGAAGCTTTCTTT.

CDR3 loop: CASSQVQGGQETQYF. As DNA, the CDR3 is TGTGCCAGCAGCCAAGTACAGGGGGGCCAAGAGACCCAGTACTTC. This chain connects TRBV7-9 to TRBJ2-5, with 8 bases fitting TRBD1. The CDR3 is 15 residues long. Per germline, CDR1 SEHNR and CDR2 FQNEAQ (reference sequence). Trimming took 5 bases from V and 1 from J; bases not matched to a gene: 6.

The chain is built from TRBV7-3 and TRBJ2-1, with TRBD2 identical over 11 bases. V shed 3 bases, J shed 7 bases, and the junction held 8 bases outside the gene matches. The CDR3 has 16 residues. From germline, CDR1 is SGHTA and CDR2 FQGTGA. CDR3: CASSFISGGAWNEQFF. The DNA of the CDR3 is TGTGCCAGCAGCTTCATTAGCGGGGGGGCGTGGAATGAGCAGTTCTTC.

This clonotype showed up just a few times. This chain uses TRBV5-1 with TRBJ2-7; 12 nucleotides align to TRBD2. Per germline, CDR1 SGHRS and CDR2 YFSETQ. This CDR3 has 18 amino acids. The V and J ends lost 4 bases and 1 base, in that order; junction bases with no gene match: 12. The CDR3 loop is CASSPVLAGGSPSYEQYF. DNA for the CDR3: TGCGCCAGCAGCCCGGTTCTAGCGGGAGGGTCGCCATCCTACGAGCAGTACTTC.

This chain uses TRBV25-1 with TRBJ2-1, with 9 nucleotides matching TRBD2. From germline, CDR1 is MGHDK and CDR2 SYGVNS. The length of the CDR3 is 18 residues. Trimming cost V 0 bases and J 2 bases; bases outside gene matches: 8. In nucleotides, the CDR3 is TGTGCCAGCAGTGAATACGGGACTAGCCGAGGACCCTACAATGAGCAGTTCTTC. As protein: CASSEYGTSRGPYNEQFF.

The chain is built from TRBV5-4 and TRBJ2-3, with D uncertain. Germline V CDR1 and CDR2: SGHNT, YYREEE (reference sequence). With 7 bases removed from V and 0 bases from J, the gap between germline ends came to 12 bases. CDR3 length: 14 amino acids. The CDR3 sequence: CASAPTASTDTQYF. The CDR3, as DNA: TGTGCCAGCGCCCCAACCGCTAGCACAGATACGCAGTATTTT.

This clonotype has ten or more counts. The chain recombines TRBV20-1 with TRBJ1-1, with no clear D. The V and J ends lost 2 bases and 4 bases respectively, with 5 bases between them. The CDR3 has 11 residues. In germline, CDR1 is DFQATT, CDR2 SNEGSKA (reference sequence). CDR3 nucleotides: TGCAGTGCTAGAAGGCTCACTGAAGCTTTCTTT. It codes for CSARRLTEAFF.

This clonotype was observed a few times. The CDR3 nucleotides read TGTGCCAGCAGCCAATCGGGGGCGAAAAACATTCAGTACTTC. Translated: CASSQSGAKNIQYF. The chain has TRBV14 and TRBJ2-4; the D call may be TRBD1 or TRBD2 (6 bases each). Germline loops: CDR1 SGHDN, CDR2 FVKESK. With 2 bases removed from V and 4 bases from J, the gap between germline ends came to 9 bases. The CDR3 totals 14 residues.

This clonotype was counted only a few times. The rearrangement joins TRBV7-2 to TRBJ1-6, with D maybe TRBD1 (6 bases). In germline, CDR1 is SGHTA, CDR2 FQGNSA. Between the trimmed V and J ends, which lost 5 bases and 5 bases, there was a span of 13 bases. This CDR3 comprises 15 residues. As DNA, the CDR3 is TGTGCCAGCAGCCTCAGGGGATTACATAATTCACCCCTCCACTTT. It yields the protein CASSLRGLHNSPLHF.

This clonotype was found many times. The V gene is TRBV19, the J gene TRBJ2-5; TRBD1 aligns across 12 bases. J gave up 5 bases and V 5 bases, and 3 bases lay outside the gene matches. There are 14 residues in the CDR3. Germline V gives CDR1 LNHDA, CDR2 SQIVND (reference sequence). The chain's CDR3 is CASSPGTGGETQYF. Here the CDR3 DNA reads TGTGCCAGTAGTCCCGGGACAGGGGGCGAGACCCAGTACTTC.

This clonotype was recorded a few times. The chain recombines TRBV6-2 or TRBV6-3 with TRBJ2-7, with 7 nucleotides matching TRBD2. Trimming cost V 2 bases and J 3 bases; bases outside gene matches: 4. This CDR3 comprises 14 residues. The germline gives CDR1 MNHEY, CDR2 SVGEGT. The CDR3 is CASSYPGLHYEQYF. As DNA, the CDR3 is TGTGCCAGCAGTTACCCGGGACTACACTACGAGCAGTACTTC.

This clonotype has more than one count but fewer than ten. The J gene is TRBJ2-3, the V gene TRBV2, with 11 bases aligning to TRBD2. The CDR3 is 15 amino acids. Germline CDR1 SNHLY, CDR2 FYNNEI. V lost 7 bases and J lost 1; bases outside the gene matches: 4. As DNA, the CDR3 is TGTGCCAGCAAGGGACTAGCGGAAGGCACAGATACGCAGTATTTT. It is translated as CASKGLAEGTDTQYF.

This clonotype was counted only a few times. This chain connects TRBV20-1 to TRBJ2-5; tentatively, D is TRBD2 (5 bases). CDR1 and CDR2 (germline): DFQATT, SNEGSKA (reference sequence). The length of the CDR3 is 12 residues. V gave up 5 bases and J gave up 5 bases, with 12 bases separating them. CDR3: CSAPVSGETQYF. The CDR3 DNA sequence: TGCAGTGCTCCAGTCTCGGGGGAGACCCAGTACTTC.

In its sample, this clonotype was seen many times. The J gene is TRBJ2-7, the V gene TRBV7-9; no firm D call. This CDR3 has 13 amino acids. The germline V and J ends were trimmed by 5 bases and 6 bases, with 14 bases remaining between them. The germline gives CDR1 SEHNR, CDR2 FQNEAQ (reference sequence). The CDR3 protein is CASSPRAGTEQYF. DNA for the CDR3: TGTGCCAGCAGCCCCCGAGCAGGAACCGAGCAGTACTTC.

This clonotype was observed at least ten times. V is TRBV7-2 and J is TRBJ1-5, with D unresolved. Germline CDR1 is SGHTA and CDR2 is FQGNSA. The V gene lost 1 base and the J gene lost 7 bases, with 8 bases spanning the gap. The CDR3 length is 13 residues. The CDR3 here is CASSLGGVQPQHF. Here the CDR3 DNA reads TGTGCCAGCAGCTTAGGTGGGGTACAGCCCCAGCATTTT.

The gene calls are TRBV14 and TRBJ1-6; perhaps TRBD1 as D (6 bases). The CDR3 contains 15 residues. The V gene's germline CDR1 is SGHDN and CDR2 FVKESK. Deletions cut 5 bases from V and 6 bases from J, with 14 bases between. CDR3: CASSDRTEPNSPLHF. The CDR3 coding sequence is TGTGCCAGCAGCGACAGGACAGAGCCTAATTCACCCCTCCACTTT.

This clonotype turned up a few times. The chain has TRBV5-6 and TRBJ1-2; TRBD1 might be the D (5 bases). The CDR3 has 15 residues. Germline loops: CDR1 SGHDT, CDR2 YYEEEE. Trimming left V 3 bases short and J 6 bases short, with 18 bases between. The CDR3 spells CASSSRGPRTHGYTF. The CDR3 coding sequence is TGTGCCAGCAGCTCCCGGGGACCCCGGACCCATGGCTACACCTTC.

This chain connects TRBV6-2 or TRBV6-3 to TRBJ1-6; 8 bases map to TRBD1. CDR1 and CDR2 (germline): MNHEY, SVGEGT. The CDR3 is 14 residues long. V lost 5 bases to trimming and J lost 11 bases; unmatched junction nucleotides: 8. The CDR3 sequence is CASSGTGLRAPLHF. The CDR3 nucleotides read TGTGCCAGCAGTGGGACAGGCCTGAGGGCACCCCTCCACTTT.

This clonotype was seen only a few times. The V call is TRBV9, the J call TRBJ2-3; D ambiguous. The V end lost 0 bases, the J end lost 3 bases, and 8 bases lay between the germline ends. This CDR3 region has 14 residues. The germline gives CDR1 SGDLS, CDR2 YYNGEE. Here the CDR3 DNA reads TGTGCCAGCAGCGTAGCTACTGGGACAGATACGCAGTATTTT. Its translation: CASSVATGTDTQYF.

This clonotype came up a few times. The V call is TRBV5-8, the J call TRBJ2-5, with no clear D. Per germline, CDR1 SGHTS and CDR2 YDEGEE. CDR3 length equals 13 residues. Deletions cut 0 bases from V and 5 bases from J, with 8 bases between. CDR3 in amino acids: CASSLVGDETQYF. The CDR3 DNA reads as TGTGCCAGCAGCTTGGTGGGCGACGAGACCCAGTACTTC.

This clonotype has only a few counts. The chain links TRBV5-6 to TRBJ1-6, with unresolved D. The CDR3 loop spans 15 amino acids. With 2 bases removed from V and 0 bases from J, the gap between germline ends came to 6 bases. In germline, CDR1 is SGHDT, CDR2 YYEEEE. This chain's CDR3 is CASSFVSSYNSPLHF. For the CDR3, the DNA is TGTGCCAGCAGCTTTGTGAGCTCCTATAATTCACCCCTCCACTTT.

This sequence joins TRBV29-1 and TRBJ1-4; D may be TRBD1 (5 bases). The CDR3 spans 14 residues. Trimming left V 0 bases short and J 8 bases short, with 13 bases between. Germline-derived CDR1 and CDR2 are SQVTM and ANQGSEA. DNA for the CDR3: TGCAGCGTTGAAGAAGAAGGGGCGGGGGAAAAACTGTTTTTT. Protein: CSVEEEGAGEKLFF.